The 26 T cell receptor beta chains below all came from one sample that was sequenced in a study of beta chain features in type 1 diabetes. The authors reverse transcribed all of the isolated RNA, so sequencing captured expressed TCRB transcripts. Clones were read by immunoSEQ multiplex PCR, and TCRdb kept only the in-frame ones, dropping some. The top ten clones hold around 0.037% of a sample with 200,000 to 250,000 clones, roughly 9.6% of them seen once. The source material was naive CD4+ T cells from blood. These receptors all stem from a young woman in good health.

This clone was picked up one time. This chain joins TRBV6-1 and TRBJ2-7, with 11 bases matching TRBD1. Unmatched junction bases numbered 7, after V lost 6 bases and J lost 3 bases. CDR1 MNHNS and CDR2 SASEGT come from the germline V gene. The CDR3 loop spans 15 amino acids. CDR3 bases: TGTGCCAGCAGATACCCGGGACAGGGGGTCTACGAGCAGTACTTC. Translating gives CASRYPGQGVYEQYF.

The chain employs TRBV15 and TRBJ2-7, with D tentatively TRBD1 (6 bases). V lost 1 base, J lost 1 base, and 8 bases lay in between. Germline CDR1 LNHNV, CDR2 YYDKDF (reference sequence). This CDR3 is built from 14 residues. In DNA form, the CDR3 reads TGTGCCACCAGCAGAGGAGGGGGATCCTACGAGCAGTACTTC. Translated, it gives CATSRGGGSYEQYF.

The genes are TRBV29-1 and TRBJ2-4, with a tentative D call TRBD1 (7 bases). V lost 4 bases, J lost 2 bases, and 9 bases lay in between. Germline V CDR1 and CDR2: SQVTM, ANQGSEA. This CDR3 is 13 amino acids long. CDR3 sequence (DNA): TGCAGCGTTGCAGGGGGGTCCAAAAACATTCAGTACTTC. Its translation: CSVAGGSKNIQYF.

This clone was seen more than once but under ten times. The genes are TRBV6-6 and TRBJ2-2; a weak D match, TRBD2 (6 bases). The CDR3 is 14 residues long. V shed 7 bases and J shed 3 bases, with 12 bases lying between them. Per the germline V gene, CDR1 is MNHNY and CDR2 is SVGAGI (reference sequence). CDR3 sequence: CASMSREHTGELFF. DNA of the CDR3: TGTGCCAGCATGTCACGGGAGCACACCGGGGAGCTGTTTTTT.

This clone showed up just a few times. The chain combines TRBV20-1 with TRBJ1-4; possible D gene TRBD1, 6 bases. Per germline, CDR1 DFQATT and CDR2 SNEGSKA (reference sequence). The length of the CDR3 is 11 residues. The CDR3 nucleotides read TGCATCGGGACAAGTAATGAAAAACTGTTTTTT. It codes for CIGTSNEKLFF.

The chain employs TRBV5-1 and TRBJ1-1; D gene unclear. CDR1 SGHRS and CDR2 YFSETQ come from the germline V gene. Trimming took off 1 base at V and 0 bases at J, with 4 bases between the two ends. The CDR3 runs 13 residues. This CDR3 reads CASSLRVNTEAFF. CDR3 DNA: TGCGCCAGCAGCTTGCGGGTGAACACTGAAGCTTTCTTT.

This chain joins TRBV7-2 and TRBJ2-1, with 10 bases that match TRBD2. The V and J ends lost 5 bases and 7 bases, in that order; junction bases with no gene match: 11. The CDR3 extends over 16 amino acids. Germline V gives CDR1 SGHTA, CDR2 FQGNSA. The CDR3 loop reads CASSQPSGRAKNEQFF. DNA for the CDR3: TGTGCCAGCAGCCAACCAAGCGGGAGGGCCAAAAATGAGCAGTTCTTC. Together with reference TRBV7-2 and TRBJ2-1, the CDR3 gives the full variable domain: GAGVSQSPSNKVTEKGKDVELRCDPISGHTALYWYRQSLGQGLEFLIYFQGNSAPDKSGLPSDRFSAERTGGSVSTLTIQRTQQEDSAVYLCASSQPSGRAKNEQFFGPGTRLTVL.

Notes on this clone: This same CDR3 is encoded by further DNA sequences in the sample. V and J are TRBV29-1 and TRBJ1-5, with 8 bases identical to TRBD1. The germline V gene has CDR1 SQVTM and CDR2 ANQGSEA. This CDR3 has 13 amino acids. V shed 6 bases, J shed 1 base, and the junction held 2 bases outside the gene matches. The CDR3 reads CSVRTGSNQPQHF. Written as DNA, the CDR3 is TGCAGCGTCCGGACAGGGAGCAATCAGCCCCAGCATTTT.

V usage is TRBV5-1 and J usage is TRBJ2-5; 11 bases agree with TRBD1. The J call may be faulty, since TRBJ2-7 better matches the DNA end. Germline V gene sequence: CDR1 SGHRS, CDR2 YFSETQ. This CDR3 spans 15 amino acids. The CDR3 nucleotides are TGCGCCAGCAGCCCAGGACAGGGGGCGATCTACGAGCAGTACTTC. It encodes CASSPGQGAIYEQYF.

This chain connects TRBV2 to TRBJ2-1; no clear D gene. The CDR3 is 12 residues long. Trimming removed 1 base at V and 13 bases at J, with 11 bases between. Germline CDR1 and CDR2: SNHLY and FYNNEI. CDR3 DNA: TGTGCCAGCAGTGAAGATGTACAGATTCAGTTCTTC. Its protein is CASSEDVQIQFF.

This clone was picked up one time. The rearrangement uses TRBV15 and TRBJ2-7; D perhaps matches TRBD1 (5 bases). Germline CDR1 is LNHNV and CDR2 is YYDKDF (reference sequence). Between the trimmed V and J ends, which lost 1 base and 3 bases, there was a span of 7 bases. This CDR3 contains 13 residues. CDR3 sequence (DNA): TGTGCCACCAGCAGAGGCAGGGTCTACGAGCAGTACTTC. It specifies CATSRGRVYEQYF.

V and J are TRBV30 and TRBJ1-1; D not resolved. This CDR3 is 12 amino acids long. Germline V gene data show CDR1 as GTSNPN and CDR2 as SVGIG (reference sequence). V shed 0 bases and J shed 9 bases, with 11 bases lying between them. The CDR3 spells CAWSVSRLKAFF. For the CDR3, the DNA is TGTGCCTGGAGTGTATCCAGGCTAAAAGCTTTCTTT.

This chain uses TRBV11-2 with TRBJ2-5; D perhaps matches TRBD2 (6 bases). Trimming stripped 1 base from V and 9 bases from J, with 9 bases between. The CDR3 is made up of 12 amino acids. The germline gives CDR1 SGHAT, CDR2 FQNNGV. CDR3 in amino acids: CASSLGDSPQYF. The DNA of the CDR3 is TGTGCCAGCAGCTTAGGGGACTCACCCCAGTACTTC.

This clone was found a few times. The chain recombines TRBV7-2 with TRBJ2-2; no definite D call. Per germline, CDR1 SGHTA and CDR2 FQGNSA. Between the trimmed V and J ends, which lost 2 bases and 0 bases, there was a span of 4 bases. The CDR3 contains 14 residues. The CDR3, as DNA: TGTGCCAGCAGCTTAACGGCGAACACCGGGGAGCTGTTTTTT. This translates into CASSLTANTGELFF.

This clone was counted between two and nine times. The genes are TRBV19 and TRBJ2-7; 8 bases match TRBD1. The CDR3 has 14 residues. The ends lost 6 bases at V and 4 bases at J; junction bases unmatched: 8. Germline-derived CDR1 and CDR2 are LNHDA and SQIVND (reference sequence). The CDR3 is CASSLSGTGYEQYF. CDR3 sequence (DNA): TGTGCCAGTAGCCTATCCGGGACAGGATACGAGCAGTACTTC.

This clone was found a few times. The chain employs TRBV2 and TRBJ2-4; 9 nucleotides align to TRBD2. V gave up 9 bases and J gave up 0 bases; unmatched junction bases: 9. This CDR3 comprises 16 residues. Germline V gene data show CDR1 as SNHLY and CDR2 as FYNNEI. The CDR3 reads CASEGLAGLAKNIQYF. The CDR3 region has the DNA TGTGCCAGTGAGGGGCTAGCGGGACTAGCCAAAAACATTCAGTACTTC.

V is TRBV19 and J is TRBJ2-1; 9 bases are a match to TRBD2. CDR1 is LNHDA, CDR2 SQIVND, per germline (reference sequence). This CDR3 region has 20 residues. With V trimmed by 5 bases and J by 2 bases, 19 bases remained unmatched. The CDR3 region is CASSSGGRGTSFGTYNEQFF. The CDR3 DNA reads TGTGCCAGTAGTTCCGGCGGGAGAGGGACTAGCTTCGGGACCTACAATGAGCAGTTCTTC.

This chain uses TRBV7-2 with TRBJ1-1; 7 bases match TRBD1. Germline CDR1 is SGHTA and CDR2 is FQGNSA. This CDR3 spans 15 amino acids. V gave up 5 bases and J gave up 0 bases; unmatched junction bases: 6. CDR3 sequence reads: CASSPRGPMNTEAFF. CDR3 sequence (DNA): TGTGCCAGCAGCCCAAGGGGGCCCATGAACACTGAAGCTTTCTTT.

This clone was detected only a few times. V usage is TRBV14 and J usage is TRBJ2-5; 15 bases are a match to TRBD2. This CDR3 region has 16 residues. Germline CDR1 SGHDN, CDR2 FVKESK. J gave up 5 bases and V 4 bases, and 5 bases lay outside the gene matches. CDR3: CASSPGTSGRSETQYF. CDR3 nucleotides: TGTGCCAGCAGCCCTGGGACTAGCGGGAGGTCCGAGACCCAGTACTTC.

The gene calls are TRBV11-2 and TRBJ2-5; TRBD2 aligns across 8 bases. Germline V CDR1 and CDR2: SGHAT, FQNNGV. This CDR3 has 14 amino acids. Trimming cost V 5 bases and J 4 bases; bases outside gene matches: 6. The CDR3 is CASSPRTSRETQYF. CDR3 sequence (DNA): TGTGCCAGCAGCCCCAGGACTAGCAGAGAGACCCAGTACTTC.

This chain connects TRBV27 to TRBJ1-4; D perhaps matches TRBD1 (6 bases). V lost 6 bases, J lost 7 bases, and 15 bases lay in between. This CDR3 is built from 14 residues. The germline gives CDR1 MNHEY, CDR2 SMNVEV (reference sequence). CDR3 nucleotides: TGTGCCAGCAGCGGCAGGGGACGGTTTGAAAAACTGTTTTTT. It specifies CASSGRGRFEKLFF.

This rearrangement joins TRBV5-4 to TRBJ1-1; 8 nucleotides agree with TRBD1. V was clipped by 4 bases and J by 8 bases; unmatched bases: 10. The CDR3 runs to 14 residues. From germline, CDR1 is SGHNT and CDR2 YYREEE (reference sequence). CDR3 DNA: TGTGCCAGCAGCAAAACGGGACAGGCTGGCGAAGCTTTCTTT. The encoded protein is CASSKTGQAGEAFF.

This clone was counted only a few times. CDR3 amino acids: CACNTIRAGDEQYF. For the CDR3, the DNA is TGTGCCTGTAATACAATCAGGGCTGGAGACGAGCAGTACTTC. The rearrangement joins TRBV30 to TRBJ2-7; a possible D gene is TRBD1 (5 bases). The germline CDR1 and CDR2 sequences are GTSNPN and SVGIG (reference sequence). The germline V and J ends were trimmed by 6 bases and 5 bases, with 20 bases remaining between them. CDR3 length: 14 amino acids.

A few counts support this clone. The chain combines TRBV9 with TRBJ1-1; D might be TRBD1 (5 bases). This CDR3 has 16 residues. V lost 0 bases, J lost 6 bases, and 18 bases lay in between. Germline V CDR1 and CDR2: SGDLS, YYNGEE. The CDR3 bases are TGTGCCAGCAGCGTAGTGGGGCCCCGGGGGGACGCTGAAGCTTTCTTT. It specifies CASSVVGPRGDAEAFF.

This clone was seen once. The rearrangement joins TRBV20-1 to TRBJ1-2; perhaps TRBD1 as D (6 bases). The ends were cut back, 6 bases at V and 8 bases at J, with 10 bases in the middle. The V gene's germline CDR1 is DFQATT and CDR2 SNEGSKA (reference sequence). The CDR3 contains 10 residues. CDR3 bases: TGCAGTGCCCAGGGGTCAGGCTACACCTTC. It translates to CSAQGSGYTF.

V and J are TRBV18 and TRBJ2-1; TRBD2 aligns across 7 bases. This CDR3 has 14 residues. The V gene end was trimmed by 3 bases and the J gene end by 9 bases; junction bases not matched to a gene: 8. Per the germline V gene, CDR1 is KGHSH and CDR2 is LQKENI. The CDR3 coding sequence is TGTGCCAGCTCACCGGGAGGGCCGGGGGTTGAGCAGTTCTTC. Amino acids: CASSPGGPGVEQFF.